The present TCR beta chain was sequenced within a study of CD8+ T cells in alopecia areata. The sample's treatment: oral pan-JAK inhibitor, 5-10 mg twice daily. Trimming pared 0 bases from V and 6 bases from J, leaving 7 bases between. CDR3 size: 13 residues. The germline CDR1 and CDR2 sequences are SGHTA and FQGNSA. Extracted RNA was reverse transcribed, and the resulting cDNA served as sequencing template. Assay: immunoSEQ multiplex PCR; the TCRdb copy retains only in-frame clones and omits some. The table shows around 270,000 clones, with more than 45% occurring only once. This clone was detected only a few times.

V usage is TRBV7-2 and J usage is TRBJ2-3; D remains unclear. The sequencing used CD4+ T cells sorted from blood, collected at week 24, from a patient treated with tofacitinib. The source is a human donor with alopecia areata. The CDR3 sequence: CASSLAVRDTQYF. CDR3 nucleotide sequence: TGTGCCAGCAGCTTAGCCGTGAGGGATACGCAGTATTTT.